The 30 T cell receptor beta chains in this list originate from one sample, sequenced in a study of cytomegalovirus exposure and HLA in healthy donors. Amplification used 60 Vbeta primers and 13 Jbeta primers. Sequenced by immunoSEQ multiplex PCR; TCRdb stores in-frame clones only, minus some. Of 120,000 or so clones in the sample, around 65% are singletons; the top ten hold over 1.5%. Sample: PBMCs. These receptors were obtained from a man between 18 and 29 years old in good health and CMV-seronegative.

On this clone: The germline gene is not matched at one end of the junction; a read error may be the cause. The CDR3 spells CASSNSGTGKHEQYF. Here the CDR3 DNA reads TGTGCCAGCAGTAACTCCGGGACAGGGAAACACGAGCAGTACTTC. The rearrangement links TRBV6-6 to TRBJ2-7; 9 bases fit TRBD1. The CDR3 is 15 amino acids. Germline CDR1 is MNHNY and CDR2 is SVGAGI (reference sequence).

This clone was observed a handful of times. The chain is built from TRBV27 and TRBJ2-1; D might be TRBD2 (6 bases). Germline lookup yields CDR1 MNHEY and CDR2 SMNVEV (reference sequence). V dropped 3 bases and J dropped 7 bases, with 13 bases sitting between them. This CDR3 is 14 amino acids long. The CDR3 DNA reads as TGTGCCAGCAGTTTTGGGGGACTGCTGAATGAGCAGTTCTTC. Encoded protein: CASSFGGLLNEQFF.

The chain combines TRBV19 with TRBJ1-5; no clear D. CDR3 length equals 16 residues. The germline gives CDR1 LNHDA, CDR2 SQIVND (reference sequence). Deletions cut 2 bases from V and 3 bases from J, with 14 bases between. CDR3 sequence: CASSIKAGNYNQPQHF. Written as DNA, the CDR3 is TGTGCCAGTAGTATAAAAGCGGGGAATTACAATCAGCCCCAGCATTTT.

This clone was picked up a small number of times. The rearrangement uses TRBV25-1 and TRBJ1-5; no reliable D call. The germline V and J ends were trimmed by 3 bases and 0 bases, with 12 bases remaining between them. Germline lookup yields CDR1 MGHDK and CDR2 SYGVNS. The CDR3 has 16 amino acids. The CDR3 reads CASSEAGRNSNQPQHF. For the CDR3, the DNA is TGTGCCAGCAGTGAGGCGGGGAGGAATAGCAATCAGCCCCAGCATTTT.

This chain connects TRBV5-1 to TRBJ1-5; the match to TRBD1 covers 7 bases. The CDR3 consists of 14 residues. With V trimmed by 0 bases and J by 7 bases, 4 bases remained unmatched. CDR1 SGHRS and CDR2 YFSETQ come from the germline V gene. DNA of the CDR3: TGCGCCAGCAGCTTGGAGGCAGGGGGACAGCCCCAGCATTTT. It codes for CASSLEAGGQPQHF.

This chain links TRBV9 with TRBJ2-5; 9 bases line up with TRBD1. From germline, CDR1 is SGDLS and CDR2 YYNGEE. The V segment lost 4 bases and the J segment 6 bases; nucleotides outside the gene matches: 7. The CDR3 extends over 14 amino acids. The CDR3 is CASSTGDRDQTQYF. CDR3 DNA sequence: TGTGCCAGCAGCACGGGGGACAGGGACCAGACCCAGTACTTC.

The chain has TRBV19 and TRBJ1-5; 8 nucleotides agree with TRBD1. The CDR3 covers 17 residues. Germline V gives CDR1 LNHDA, CDR2 SQIVND (reference sequence). V was pared by 7 bases and J by 5 bases, with 16 bases of the junction left unmatched. CDR3 protein: CASTSIGQGARYQPQHF. The CDR3 DNA sequence: TGTGCCAGTACCTCGATCGGGCAGGGGGCAAGGTATCAGCCCCAGCATTTT.

The V call is TRBV9, the J call TRBJ2-3; 8 positions agree with TRBD2. Per germline, CDR1 SGDLS and CDR2 YYNGEE. J lost 1 base, V lost 0 bases, and 7 bases had no gene match. The CDR3 covers 17 residues. Here the CDR3 reads CASSVGARGEGTDTQYF. CDR3 DNA sequence: TGTGCCAGCAGCGTAGGGGCGCGGGGGGAAGGCACAGATACGCAGTATTTT.

This clone has just one count. The gene calls are TRBV4-1 and TRBJ1-2; maybe TRBD1 (6 bases). The V gene's germline CDR1 is MGHRA and CDR2 YSYEKL. This CDR3 contains 14 residues. Trimming removed 3 bases from V and 9 bases from J, with 17 bases in between. The CDR3 DNA sequence: TGCGCCAGCAGCCAGGGTCAGAGACAGGCCAGCTACACCTTC. It specifies CASSQGQRQASYTF.

The chain is built from TRBV25-1 and TRBJ2-1; 7 bases align to TRBD1. The V and J ends lost 7 bases and 0 bases, in that order; junction bases with no gene match: 6. The CDR3 has 15 residues. Germline values: CDR1 MGHDK, CDR2 SYGVNS. CDR3 in amino acids: CASNDTGVSYNEQFF. In DNA form, the CDR3 reads TGTGCCAGCAATGACACAGGGGTCTCCTACAATGAGCAGTTCTTC.

The chain recombines TRBV10-1 with TRBJ2-7, with unresolved D. The CDR3 covers 13 residues. Trimming pared 6 bases from V and 7 bases from J, leaving 16 bases between. The V gene's germline CDR1 is WNHNN and CDR2 SYGVQD (reference sequence). The CDR3 DNA sequence: TGCGCCAGCAGCGCACAGCTAAGCCTGGAGCAGTACTTC. Translating it yields CASSAQLSLEQYF.

The genes are TRBV6-1 and TRBJ2-7, with TRBD2 matching 8 bases. With V trimmed by 4 bases and J by 0 bases, 14 bases remained unmatched. This CDR3 has 18 amino acids. Germline CDR1 and CDR2: MNHNS and SASEGT. The CDR3 DNA reads TGTGCCAGCAGTGTAAAGGGCGTTAGCGGGACCAGCTCCTACGAGCAGTACTTC. This gives the protein CASSVKGVSGTSSYEQYF.

The chain combines TRBV5-5 with TRBJ2-5, with D possibly being TRBD1 (6 bases). CDR1 is SGHKS, CDR2 YYEKEE, per germline (reference sequence). The CDR3 loop spans 14 amino acids. V gave up 3 bases and J gave up 5 bases, with 14 bases separating them. The CDR3 region has the DNA TGTGCCAGCAGCTCTGGGACAATTTGGGAGACCCAGTACTTC. Amino acids: CASSSGTIWETQYF.

The V and J genes are TRBV7-9 and TRBJ2-6, with D tentatively TRBD2 (5 bases). The CDR3 sequence is 13 residues long. V was cut by 11 bases and J by 8 bases, with 16 bases left in between. Looked up from germline, CDR1 is SEHNR and CDR2 is FQNEAQ (reference sequence). This CDR3 is CAGSTPGSNVLTF. The CDR3 nucleotides read TGTGCCGGTTCAACCCCGGGATCCAACGTCCTGACTTTC.

This clone turned up a few times. The J gene is TRBJ2-2, the V gene TRBV29-1; 9 nucleotides align to TRBD2. This CDR3 has 15 residues. V lost 7 bases, J lost 5 bases, and 11 bases stayed unmatched. CDR1 is SQVTM and CDR2 is ANQGSEA in the germline V gene. CDR3 bases: TGCAGCGCCTACTCGGGACTAGCAGGTACCGGGGAGCTGTTTTTT. The encoded protein is CSAYSGLAGTGELFF.

This chain joins TRBV10-3 and TRBJ2-1, with TRBD2 matching over 10 bases. The CDR3 totals 14 residues. With V trimmed by 6 bases and J by 6 bases, 5 bases remained unmatched. Germline V gene data show CDR1 as ENHRY and CDR2 as SYGVKD. CDR3 loop: CAIRVAGGFNEQFF. The DNA for the CDR3 is TGTGCCATCAGAGTAGCGGGGGGTTTCAATGAGCAGTTCTTC.

The chain has TRBV7-7 and TRBJ2-1, with D possibly matching TRBD2 (6 bases). CDR1 and CDR2 from the germline V gene are SSHAT and FNYEAQ (reference sequence). Trimming pared 5 bases from V and 4 bases from J, leaving 18 bases between. The CDR3 has 16 amino acids. CDR3 amino acids: CASSPRGSGSYNEQFF. The CDR3 nucleotides are TGTGCCAGCAGCCCACGGGGGTCAGGCAGTTACAATGAGCAGTTCTTC.

The chain joins TRBV6-1 to TRBJ2-7; 8 positions match TRBD1. Losses at the gene ends were 10 bases for V and 3 bases for J; bases not matched to a gene: 8. Looked up from germline, CDR1 is MNHNS and CDR2 is SASEGT. CDR3 length: 13 residues. The chain's CDR3 is CATAGGMFYEQYF. CDR3 nucleotide sequence: TGTGCCACCGCAGGGGGCATGTTCTACGAGCAGTACTTC.

The chain uses TRBV6-5 and TRBJ2-2; 8 bases map to TRBD1. Germline lookup yields CDR1 MNHEY and CDR2 SVGAGI. The CDR3 totals 15 residues. Trimming at V came to 6 bases and at J to 4 bases, leaving 7 bases not matched to a gene. CDR3: CASSMTGVSTGELFF. In nucleotides, the CDR3 is TGTGCCAGCAGCATGACAGGGGTGAGCACCGGGGAGCTGTTTTTT.

This clone was recorded a few times. V gene TRBV5-1 combines with J gene TRBJ2-1; TRBD1 matches 9 bases. The CDR3 is made up of 16 amino acids. The trim removed 3 bases at V and 4 bases at J, leaving 8 bases unmatched. From germline, CDR1 is SGHRS and CDR2 YFSETQ. The CDR3 here is CASSSTDRGSYNEQFF. As DNA, the CDR3 is TGCGCCAGCAGCTCAACCGACAGGGGGTCTTACAATGAGCAGTTCTTC.

The chain combines TRBV5-5 with TRBJ1-2; D ambiguous. Trimming removed 0 bases at V and 4 bases at J, with 13 bases between. Looked up from germline, CDR1 is SGHKS and CDR2 is YYEKEE (reference sequence). The CDR3 loop spans 15 amino acids. The CDR3 DNA is TGTGCCAGCAGCTTGGGAGAAAATCTTGGCTATGGCTACACCTTC. Amino acid sequence: CASSLGENLGYGYTF.

The chain couples TRBV5-4 to TRBJ2-7; 9 nucleotides align to TRBD1. V dropped 2 bases and J dropped 3; count of bases not matched to a gene: 3. The CDR3 consists of 14 residues. Germline lookup yields CDR1 SGHNT and CDR2 YYREEE (reference sequence). The CDR3 DNA reads as TGTGCCAGCAGCTTCGGGGACAGGGTCTACGAGCAGTACTTC. The encoded protein is CASSFGDRVYEQYF.

This clone came up a few times. Here the CDR3 DNA reads TGTGCCAGCAGCGGCGGGGGGGCCCACGAGAGACGTAATGAAAAACTGTTTTTT. The encoded protein is CASSGGGAHERRNEKLFF. V is TRBV5-4 and J is TRBJ1-4; perhaps TRBD1 as D (6 bases). Trimming removed 4 bases from V and 4 bases from J, with 23 bases in between. The CDR3 length is 18 residues. CDR1 and CDR2 (germline): SGHNT, YYREEE (reference sequence).

This clone was detected a few times. The rearrangement uses TRBV4-1 and TRBJ1-1; D not resolved. CDR1 and CDR2 from the germline V gene are MGHRA and YSYEKL. V lost 4 bases and J 1 base, leaving 19 bases between the germline ends. The CDR3 is 17 residues long. The CDR3 DNA is TGCGCCAGCAGCCCTACCTTTTTCGCGGCGACGAACACTGAAGCTTTCTTT. Protein sequence: CASSPTFFAATNTEAFF.

Only one count was recorded for this clone. The rearrangement uses TRBV5-6 and TRBJ2-2, with D maybe TRBD2 (5 bases). The V gene lost 0 bases and the J gene lost 4 bases, with 10 bases spanning the gap. Germline assignment: CDR1 SGHDT and CDR2 YYEEEE. The CDR3 sequence is 15 residues long. CDR3 loop: CASSLVGVGTGELFF. In DNA, the CDR3 is TGTGCCAGCAGCTTGGTGGGAGTCGGCACCGGGGAGCTGTTTTTT.

The V gene is TRBV9, the J gene TRBJ2-5, with 8 bases that match TRBD1. V was clipped by 3 bases and J by 5 bases; unmatched bases: 6. The length of the CDR3 is 14 residues. Looked up from germline, CDR1 is SGDLS and CDR2 is YYNGEE. The CDR3 nucleotides are TGTGCCAGCAGCGCCGGACAGGGCTGGGAGACCCAGTACTTC. It specifies CASSAGQGWETQYF.

The chain is built from TRBV30 and TRBJ2-3; perhaps TRBD2 as D (6 bases). The CDR3 totals 13 residues. The V end was cut by 3 bases, the J end by 6 bases, with 13 bases between. CDR1 is GTSNPN, CDR2 SVGIG, per germline (reference sequence). CDR3 DNA sequence: TGTGCCTGGAGAGTCGGAGGGGACGATACGCAGTATTTT. This gives the protein CAWRVGGDDTQYF.

This CDR3 is CASSAAGYTDTQYF. The CDR3 DNA is TGCGCCAGCAGCGCGGCCGGGTACACAGATACGCAGTATTTT. The genes are TRBV5-1 and TRBJ2-3; D is unresolved. Deletions cut 4 bases from V and 2 bases from J, with 11 bases between. The CDR3 spans 14 residues. The V gene's germline CDR1 is SGHRS and CDR2 YFSETQ.

The chain links TRBV6-6 to TRBJ1-5; D is perhaps TRBD1 (5 bases). The CDR3 spans 14 residues. Germline CDR1 and CDR2: MNHNY and SVGAGI (reference sequence). V lost 2 bases and J 4 bases, leaving 9 bases between the germline ends. The CDR3 reads CASSYPGGNQPQHF. The DNA of the CDR3 is TGTGCCAGCAGTTACCCGGGGGGGAATCAGCCCCAGCATTTT.

The CDR3 spells CAAGGTDTQYF. In nucleotides, the CDR3 is TGTGCCGCGGGGGGCACAGATACGCAGTATTTT. The gene calls are TRBV27 and TRBJ2-3; 7 bases are a match to TRBD2. Germline lookup yields CDR1 MNHEY and CDR2 SMNVEV (reference sequence). V dropped 11 bases and J dropped 1; count of bases not matched to a gene: 0. CDR3 length: 11 residues.